Shown below are 10 T cell receptor beta chains from a single sample sequenced in a study of a mutant IDH1 vaccine in newly diagnosed glioma. Time point: week 5, during vaccination. Every vaccination contained 300 ug of the mutant IDH1 20-mer peptide and was paired with topical imiquimod. These receptors lack a known antigen. The assay was immunoSEQ multiplex PCR, and TCRdb's table has in-frame clones only and misses some. The sample lists tens of thousands of clones, around 82% occurring once. Here the sequenced sample was PBMCs, taken from a glioma patient whose treatment included an IDH1 peptide vaccine. The source of these receptors is a middle-aged man with glioma.

The chain joins TRBV4-1 to TRBJ1-2; tentative D call: TRBD1 (6 bases). The CDR3 is 14 amino acids. V dropped 3 bases and J dropped 8 bases, with 16 bases sitting between them. Looked up from germline, CDR1 is MGHRA and CDR2 is YSYEKL. CDR3 in amino acids: CASSHEGHRRGYTF. In nucleotides, the CDR3 is TGCGCCAGCAGCCACGAGGGACACCGACGGGGCTACACCTTC.

V is TRBV6-1 and J is TRBJ2-2; tentatively, D is TRBD1 (6 bases). The CDR3 covers 15 residues. Per the germline V gene, CDR1 is MNHNS and CDR2 is SASEGT. V lost 5 bases, J lost 4 bases, and 14 bases lay in between. The CDR3: CASSPQGSSTGELFF. The DNA for the CDR3 is TGTGCCAGCAGTCCACAGGGAAGTAGCACCGGGGAGCTGTTTTTT.

This clone was observed a handful of times. The chain is built from TRBV18 and TRBJ1-1; no reliable D call. The CDR3 has 12 residues. CDR1 and CDR2 (germline): KGHSH, LQKENI. The germline V and J ends were trimmed by 3 bases and 7 bases, with 9 bases remaining between them. Written as DNA, the CDR3 is TGTGCCAGCTCACCCCAGCAGAATGAAGCTTTCTTT. It is translated as CASSPQQNEAFF. The entire variable domain, with the rest obtained from reference TRBV18 and TRBJ1-1, is as follows: NAGVMQNPRHLVRRRGQEARLRCSPMKGHSHVYWYRQLPEEGLKFMVYLQKENIIDESGMPKERFSAEFPKEGPSILRIQQVVRGDSAAYFCASSPQQNEAFFGQGTRLTVV.

The rearrangement uses TRBV9 and TRBJ1-3, with TRBD1 matching over 7 bases. The CDR3 length is 15 residues. V lost 0 bases, J lost 6 bases, and 6 bases stayed unmatched. The germline V gene encodes CDR1 SGDLS and CDR2 YYNGEE. CDR3 sequence: CASSVGTGETNTIYF. For the CDR3, the DNA is TGTGCCAGCAGCGTAGGTACAGGGGAGACAAACACCATATATTTT.

DNA for the CDR3: TGCGCCAGCAGCTTGGGGACAGAGAACACTGAAGCTTTCTTT. The encoded protein is CASSLGTENTEAFF. V is TRBV5-1 and J is TRBJ1-1; TRBD1 might be the D (6 bases). Looked up from germline, CDR1 is SGHRS and CDR2 is YFSETQ. The V and J ends lost 0 bases and 1 base respectively, with 7 bases between them. CDR3 length equals 14 residues.

The rearrangement links TRBV30 to TRBJ2-4; 8 bases are a match to TRBD1. The germline CDR1 and CDR2 sequences are GTSNPN and SVGIG (reference sequence). V was pared by 0 bases and J by 6 bases, with 4 bases of the junction left unmatched. The CDR3 covers 14 residues. CDR3 DNA: TGTGCCTGGAGTGTATCAGGGGGCCGAAACATTCAGTACTTC. It yields the protein CAWSVSGGRNIQYF.

CDR3 residues: CASSPRGVLRSPLHF. As DNA, the CDR3 is TGTGCCAGCAGTCCACGGGGGGTTTTGCGCTCACCCCTCCACTTT. V usage is TRBV27 and J usage is TRBJ1-6, with D perhaps matching TRBD1 (5 bases). This CDR3 spans 15 amino acids. V lost 5 bases and J lost 10, with 18 bases in between. CDR1 MNHEY and CDR2 SMNVEV come from the germline V gene (reference sequence).

The J gene is TRBJ1-2, the V gene TRBV2, with D unclear. CDR3 size: 13 residues. Germline V gene sequence: CDR1 SNHLY, CDR2 FYNNEI. Deletions cut 10 bases from V and 0 bases from J, with 12 bases between. The CDR3 DNA sequence: TGTGCCACACAAGTTTCAACTAACTATGGCTACACCTTC. Protein sequence: CATQVSTNYGYTF.

This rearrangement joins TRBV30 to TRBJ2-5; possibly TRBD1 for D (5 bases). Germline V gives CDR1 GTSNPN, CDR2 SVGIG (reference sequence). The V end was cut by 7 bases, the J end by 2 bases, with 11 bases between. The CDR3 is 12 amino acids. Here the CDR3 reads CALDRAQETQYF. The CDR3 DNA sequence: TGTGCCTTAGACAGAGCGCAAGAGACCCAGTACTTC.

DNA for the CDR3: TGCAGCGTTGAAGCCGGGGACCTGGACAGATACGAGCAGTACTTC. This sequence encodes CSVEAGDLDRYEQYF. V gene TRBV29-1 combines with J gene TRBJ2-7; the D gene is possibly TRBD1 (6 bases). This CDR3 is built from 15 residues. Germline V gene lookup returns CDR1 SQVTM and CDR2 ANQGSEA. V was cut by 1 base and J by 4 bases, with 17 bases left in between.